This T cell receptor beta chain appears in the sequencing data of a study of human T cells and chemical hapten exposure. The CDR3 runs to 17 residues. Germline values: CDR1 SGHAT, CDR2 FQNNGV. J lost 5 bases, V lost 2 bases, and 11 bases had no gene match. This clonotype was observed at least ten times. Stated time point: healthy volunteer bleed at 6 weeks. RNA extraction used unfractionated whole blood as the source of total RNA. The library attached unique molecular identifiers to individual cDNA molecules. TCRdb reanalysed the RACE reads using MiXCR and keeps one entry per CDR3 protein. The table records about 77,000 distinct CDR3 sequences, around 9.4% of them present only once.

This clonotype was sampled from a female donor in good health. Some clones in this sample may be carry-over from other donors' samples. The rearrangement links TRBV11-2 to TRBJ2-1, with 8 positions matching TRBD1. The source material was whole blood. CDR3 DNA sequence: TGTGCCAGCAGCTTATTGACAGGGGTCCCCGCAAACAATGAGCAGTTCTTC. It is translated as CASSLLTGVPANNEQFF.